This TCR beta chain originates from a study of T cells in localized non-small cell lung cancer. Study-wide points: Longer survival (overall) was linked to higher T cell density in blood. Of the top 100 tumor clones, median around 50 were in adjacent lung, approximately 28 among its top 100. Without multi-region sequencing, intratumor heterogeneity could not be excluded. Clonality peaked in uninvolved adjacent lung rather than tumor.

Repertoires were generated with immunoSEQ multiplex PCR, while TCRdb's copy carries only in-frame clones and drops some. The table records 55,000 to 65,000 clones, approximately 90% of them present only once. To note about this clone: Its antigen is still unknown.

V was clipped by 0 bases and J by 0 bases, with 7 bases between them. CDR3 length equals 15 residues. The germline CDR1 and CDR2 sequences are SGDLS and YYNGEE. Sequences were derived from peripheral blood, sampled before any cancer treatment. The rearrangement joins TRBV9 to TRBJ2-1, with D possibly TRBD2 on 6 matching bases. The sequence came from a man aged 40-75 years with stage I lung adenocarcinoma. CDR3 in DNA: TGTGCCAGCAGCGTAGGCGGGGACTCCTACAATGAGCAGTTCTTC. It specifies CASSVGGDSYNEQFF.